The 3 T cell receptor beta chains reported below all come from one sample, sequenced in a study of blood T cell repertoires in COVID-19 (TCRdb year 2020). Library preparation used the immunoSEQ multiplex PCR assay. The table was pulled from immuneACCESS by TCRdb, which kept in-frame rearrangements only. Such tables lose some clones; where checked, under half of the loss comes from unresolved V genes, and the rest has no known cause. The sample has some 200,000 clones on record, 75% to 85% of them singletons. The ten most abundant clones make up 12% of the sample. The sample taken for sequencing was PBMCs or T cells enriched from blood (not recorded which). The source is a man in his forties who had recovered from COVID-19.

This rearrangement joins TRBV15 to TRBJ2-2; 7 bases align to TRBD1. Germline CDR1 and CDR2: LNHNV and YYDKDF (reference sequence). This CDR3 contains 16 residues. V lost 5 bases to trimming and J lost 6 bases; unmatched junction nucleotides: 12. CDR3 DNA sequence: TGTGCCACCAGCGGTGGGGGACAGCTGTTCTCCGGGGAGCTGTTTTTT. Protein sequence: CATSGGGQLFSGELFF.

V usage is TRBV7-2 and J usage is TRBJ2-5; 10 bases are shared with TRBD1. Germline CDR1 SGHTA, CDR2 FQGNSA. The CDR3 loop spans 14 amino acids. Germline trimming cut 3 bases from V and 5 bases from J; bases unmatched to any gene: 3. DNA for the CDR3: TGTGCCAGCAGCTTGACAGGGGGCGGGGAGACCCAGTACTTC. Its translation is CASSLTGGGETQYF. Variable domain in full (rest from reference TRBV7-2 and TRBJ2-5): GAGVSQSPSNKVTEKGKDVELRCDPISGHTALYWYRQSLGQGLEFLIYFQGNSAPDKSGLPSDRFSAERTGGSVSTLTIQRTQQEDSAVYLCASSLTGGGETQYFGPGTRLLVL.

The chain couples TRBV5-1 to TRBJ1-6; D is unresolved. CDR1 and CDR2 (germline): SGHRS, YFSETQ. The CDR3 sequence is 14 residues long. Trimming shortened V by 0 bases and J by 5 bases, and 6 bases separated the two germline ends. CDR3 sequence: CASSLVRNNSPLHF. CDR3 nucleotide sequence: TGCGCCAGCAGCTTGGTCAGGAATAATTCACCCCTCCACTTT. Drawing the rest from reference TRBV5-1 and TRBJ1-6, the complete variable domain is KAGVTQTPRYLIKTRGQQVTLSCSPISGHRSVSWYQQTPGQGLQFLFEYFSETQRNKGNFPGRFSGRQFSNSRSEMNVSTLELGDSALYLCASSLVRNNSPLHFGNGTRLTVT.